The 9 T cell receptor beta chains reported below all come from one sample, sequenced in a study of T-cell reconstitution after alpha-beta-depleted transplantation in children. The TCRbeta library was prepared with unique molecular identifiers. Each CDR3 protein is one row after TCRdb ran MiXCR on the PCR reads. Of about 830,000 distinct CDR3 sequences detected, 16% appear once; the ten largest clones hold approximately 4.5%. This sample comprised PBMCs, mostly from graft donor cells, obtained 360 days after TCRalphabeta/CD19-depleted stem cell transplant. All receptors come from a male patient aged 5 to 17 who had a stem cell transplant for acute lymphoblastic leukemia, so the T cells may come from the graft donor.

This clonotype has a count of ten or more. The chain employs TRBV5-1 and TRBJ2-7; perhaps TRBD1 as D (6 bases). Germline lookup yields CDR1 SGHRS and CDR2 YFSETQ. V was shortened by 4 bases and J by 3 bases, with 11 bases between the two germline ends. This CDR3 is built from 13 residues. CDR3 DNA sequence: TGCGCCAGCAGCCCGGACAGTTTCTACGAGCAGTACTTC. As protein: CASSPDSFYEQYF.

This chain connects TRBV12-3 or TRBV12-4 to TRBJ2-4; 7 bases line up with TRBD1. The CDR3 extends over 12 amino acids. V shed 5 bases and J 8 bases; nucleotides not matched to a gene: 3. Here the CDR3 DNA reads TGTGCCAGCAGTCACAGGGGTGACATTCAGTACTTC. Translating it yields CASSHRGDIQYF.

V gene TRBV20-1 combines with J gene TRBJ1-5; D gene unclear. V was clipped by 6 bases and J by 7 bases, with 16 bases between them. CDR1 is DFQATT and CDR2 is SNEGSKA in the germline V gene (reference sequence). The CDR3 is made up of 13 amino acids. The CDR3 is CSAVTQFGQPQHF. The CDR3 nucleotides are TGCAGTGCCGTAACCCAGTTTGGGCAGCCCCAGCATTTT.

This clonotype has only a few counts. This chain connects TRBV2 to TRBJ2-3; tentatively, D is TRBD2 (7 bases). The germline CDR1 and CDR2 sequences are SNHLY and FYNNEI. The CDR3 is 16 amino acids. The V end lost 3 bases, the J end lost 6 bases, and 19 bases lay between the germline ends. Here the CDR3 DNA reads TGTGCCAGCAGTGAGGAGGGGGGGATGGTCGTTGATACGCAGTATTTT. This codes for CASSEEGGMVVDTQYF.

The V and J genes are TRBV27 and TRBJ2-3; unclear D gene. Per the germline V gene, CDR1 is MNHEY and CDR2 is SMNVEV (reference sequence). CDR3 length: 16 residues. V lost 1 base and J 2 bases, leaving 13 bases between the germline ends. The DNA for the CDR3 is TGTGCCAGCAGTTTATTCCACATGAGGATCACAGATACGCAGTATTTT. Translation gives CASSLFHMRITDTQYF.

Only a few counts were recorded for this clonotype. The chain recombines TRBV6-1 with TRBJ2-3; 7 bases map to TRBD2. CDR1 MNHNS and CDR2 SASEGT come from the germline V gene. V gave up 6 bases and J gave up 4 bases; unmatched junction bases: 7. CDR3 length: 14 amino acids. CDR3 residues: CASRRGRAPDTQYF. CDR3 DNA sequence: TGTGCCAGCAGACGGGGGAGGGCTCCAGATACGCAGTATTTT.

The chain employs TRBV5-6 and TRBJ1-2, with 9 positions matching TRBD1. The CDR3 loop spans 16 amino acids. The ends lost 1 base at V and 1 base at J; junction bases unmatched: 5. CDR1 is SGHDT and CDR2 is YYEEEE in the germline V gene. CDR3 amino acids: CASSLTGTGHNYGYTF. CDR3 DNA: TGTGCCAGCAGCTTGACCGGGACAGGGCATAACTATGGCTACACCTTC.

Of note for this clonotype: Given a much more abundant clone one base away, this may be a read error. This chain joins TRBV25-1 and TRBJ2-5, with D possibly TRBD1 on 6 matching bases. This CDR3 has 13 residues. Germline assignment: CDR1 MGHDK and CDR2 SYGVNS. The V and J ends lost 5 bases and 3 bases respectively, with 10 bases between them. DNA of the CDR3: TGTGCCAGCAGTTACTACAGGGAAGAGACCCAGTACTTC. Translated: CASSYYREETQYF.

This clonotype has more than one count but fewer than ten. The V gene is TRBV29-1, the J gene TRBJ2-3, with TRBD2 as a possible D gene (5 bases). Germline CDR1 is SQVTM and CDR2 is ANQGSEA. V was trimmed by 7 bases and J by 2 bases, leaving 10 bases between them. The CDR3 runs 12 residues. The CDR3: CSAGGYTDTQYF. The CDR3 nucleotides are TGCAGCGCGGGCGGGTACACAGATACGCAGTATTTT.